A selection of T cell receptor beta chains follows, all from one sample in a study of cytomegalovirus exposure and HLA in healthy donors. Only in-frame clones appear in the TCRdb table, and some are missing; sequencing was by immunoSEQ multiplex PCR. The sample shows under 200,000 clones, more than 60% of them seen only once. Sequenced material: PBMCs. All receptors come from a female donor in good health and CMV-seronegative. CDR3s include the opening cysteine and the closing phenylalanine or tryptophan. The D gene is left open where the match is weak. Size is omitted from some rows. Given values are once, few, many or a class for expanded clones.

D gene	clone size	V gene	J gene	CDR3 protein
.	.	TRBV29-1	TRBJ1-1	CSGAVGPEAFF
TRBD1	once	TRBV18	TRBJ1-5	CASSADRDQPQHF
TRBD1	once	TRBV2	TRBJ1-2	CASSDSRDRVKANYGYTF
.	.	TRBV28	TRBJ1-1	CASSQGPLNTEAFF
.	.	TRBV4-1	TRBJ2-5	CASGEETQYF
TRBD1	.	TRBV7-2	TRBJ1-5	CASSLTGGGGQPQHF
.	.	TRBV2	TRBJ1-1	CASRKATMNTEAFF
.	.	TRBV19	TRBJ1-1	CASRDLRPPEAFF
TRBD2	.	TRBV19	TRBJ2-5	CASSKRLAGQETQYF
TRBD2	.	TRBV9	TRBJ2-1	CATGGSSYNEQFF
.	few	TRBV15	TRBJ1-4	CATSKIFGGTNEKLFF
.	.	TRBV6-5	TRBJ2-1	CASSHQGPNNEQFF
.	.	TRBV6-6	TRBJ2-3	CASSLPERGGGDTQYF
TRBD1	.	TRBV5-1	TRBJ1-6	CASSLEGALNSPLHF
TRBD1	.	TRBV11-2	TRBJ1-4	CASSLTTGGPNEKLFF
TRBD2	.	TRBV2	TRBJ2-1	CASSGAGGRFGTYNEQFF
.	.	TRBV7-2	TRBJ2-3	CASSPRDTQYF